Listed below are T cell receptor beta chains from one sample, sequenced in a study of cytomegalovirus exposure and HLA in healthy donors. TCRdb keeps only in-frame clones here, not all; method: immunoSEQ multiplex PCR. The top ten hold approximately 1.5% of the sample, which has over 140,000 clones, about 80% seen once. The specimen was PBMCs. The receptors here all came from a man under 40 in good health and CMV-seropositive. Both conserved end residues are trimmed from each CDR3.

CDR3 protein: ASSPAGGTRVDEQY
J gene: TRBJ2-7
V gene: TRBV5-1

CDR3 protein: ASRNAGDQPQH
J gene: TRBJ1-5
V gene: TRBV28

CDR3 protein: SAMWEYEQY
J gene: TRBJ2-7
V gene: TRBV20-1

CDR3 protein: ASSGTGGVSTEAF
J gene: TRBJ1-1
V gene: TRBV6-1

CDR3 protein: ASSRHPYEQY
J gene: -
V gene: TRBV5-4

CDR3 protein: ASSLGLAGGSGGTDTQY
J gene: TRBJ2-3
V gene: TRBV7-7

CDR3 protein: ASSVFPGETDTQY
J gene: TRBJ2-3
V gene: TRBV9

CDR3 protein: ASSVDSVTDTQY
J gene: TRBJ2-3
V gene: TRBV9

CDR3 protein: ASTSLNRGNTEAF
J gene: TRBJ1-1
V gene: TRBV19

CDR3 protein: ASSGQGVDNQPQH
J gene: TRBJ1-5
V gene: TRBV19

CDR3 protein: ASSLSSGIAGANVLT
J gene: TRBJ2-6
V gene: TRBV28

CDR3 protein: ASSLGLLSTEAF
J gene: TRBJ1-1
V gene: TRBV11-2

CDR3 protein: ASNTEGHFNEKLF
J gene: TRBJ1-4
V gene: TRBV9

CDR3 protein: ASSYDRGPEPQH
J gene: TRBJ1-5
V gene: TRBV6-6

CDR3 protein: ASSLFQNTEAF
J gene: TRBJ1-1
V gene: TRBV7-6

CDR3 protein: ASSRGYGYT
J gene: TRBJ1-2
V gene: TRBV6-4

CDR3 protein: ASRQQGRAGGYT
J gene: TRBJ1-2
V gene: TRBV28

CDR3 protein: ASSLLPGGEQF
J gene: TRBJ2-1
V gene: TRBV5-1

CDR3 protein: ASSLEQTNTEAF
J gene: TRBJ1-1
V gene: TRBV7-8

CDR3 protein: ASSEILGTSAYNEQF
J gene: TRBJ2-1
V gene: TRBV6-1

CDR3 protein: ASSPGLNTEAF
J gene: TRBJ1-1
V gene: TRBV5-1

CDR3 protein: ASSPSQRDNSPLH
J gene: TRBJ1-6
V gene: TRBV18

CDR3 protein: AWDTGQGSREQY
J gene: TRBJ2-7
V gene: TRBV30

CDR3 protein: ASSPPGLATYEQY
J gene: -
V gene: TRBV7-9

CDR3 protein: ASSPIFGNSPLH
J gene: TRBJ1-6
V gene: TRBV28

CDR3 protein: ASTQGGREQPQH
J gene: TRBJ1-5
V gene: TRBV7-6

CDR3 protein: AIASGTGVHEQY
J gene: TRBJ2-7
V gene: TRBV6-6